The T cell receptor (beta chain) described here comes from a study of T-cell memory formation after mild COVID-19. Trimming shortened V by 7 bases and J by 0 bases, and 15 bases separated the two germline ends. This CDR3 has 15 amino acids. Germline V CDR1 and CDR2: SNHLY, FYNNEI. Researchers used 5'RACE with constant-segment primers to make TCR alpha and TCR beta cDNA libraries that carry sample barcodes and UMIs. Via MiXCR, TCRdb re-called the 5' RACE reads, giving one row per CDR3 protein. The repertoire holds around 370,000 distinct CDR3 sequences, roughly 21% seen once, with about an eighth in the top ten. This clonotype appeared a few times. Its antigen is not known. The study, taken as a whole, reports: Cross-reactive memory apparently joined, as some responding clones appeared in pre-infection memory. Proof of SARS-CoV-2 specificity was absent for the second-wave clones that crested on day 37. Largely, contracting CD4+ clones fell within CM and EM, and contracting CD8+ clones within EMRA.

This clonotype was obtained from an adult woman who had mild COVID-19 (a few samples of this study predate the infection). Cell type and time point are not known. Sequencing was done on a sample of PBMCs or a T cell subset sorted from them (not recorded which). The rearrangement uses TRBV2 and TRBJ1-1, with D tentatively TRBD1 (6 bases). CDR3 region: CASNRQATLNTEAFF. CDR3 coding DNA: TGTGCCAGCAACCGACAGGCCACCTTGAACACTGAAGCTTTCTTT. Using reference TRBV2 and TRBJ1-1 for the parts outside the CDR3, the full variable domain is EPEVTQTPSHQVTQMGQEVILRCVPISNHLYFYWYRQILGQKVEFLVSFYNNEISEKSEIFDDQFSVERPDGSNFTLKIRSTKLEDSAMYFCASNRQATLNTEAFFGQGTRLTVV.